One and the same sample provided the 32 T cell receptor beta chains below, sequenced in a study of blood T cell repertoires in COVID-19. Produced via immunoSEQ multiplex PCR; TCRdb's table is partial and in-frame only. The data contain around 110,000 clones, 70% to 80% of them singletons. Sequencing was carried out using peripheral blood. The receptors come from an older man with COVID-19, enrolled during active disease.

The gene calls are TRBV5-1 and TRBJ2-1, with 13 bases identical to TRBD2. The CDR3 runs 17 residues. Germline V lookup: CDR1 SGHRS, CDR2 YFSETQ. V lost 4 bases to trimming and J lost 5 bases; unmatched junction nucleotides: 9. As DNA, the CDR3 is TGCGCCAGCAGCCAAGGACTAGCGGGAGAGGCTAACAATGAGCAGTTCTTC. The encoded protein is CASSQGLAGEANNEQFF.

V gene TRBV29-1 combines with J gene TRBJ2-1; D is possibly TRBD1 (6 bases). The V gene lost 8 bases and the J gene lost 2 bases, with 10 bases spanning the gap. Germline V CDR1 and CDR2: SQVTM, ANQGSEA. This CDR3 contains 12 residues. Here the CDR3 reads CSKGETYNEQFF. CDR3 nucleotide sequence: TGCAGCAAGGGGGAAACCTACAATGAGCAGTTCTTC.

This chain uses TRBV7-3 with TRBJ1-1; 8 bases agree with TRBD1. From germline, CDR1 is SGHTA and CDR2 FQGTGA. The CDR3 runs to 14 residues. The J segment lost 4 bases and the V segment lost 2 bases, leaving 3 bases of the junction unmatched. The CDR3 region is CASSLQGALTEAFF. DNA of the CDR3: TGTGCCAGCAGCTTACAGGGGGCACTCACTGAAGCTTTCTTT.

This chain links TRBV6-5 with TRBJ2-5; TRBD2 matches 8 bases. V lost 1 base, J lost 3 bases, and 4 bases stayed unmatched. Germline V gives CDR1 MNHEY, CDR2 SVGAGI. This CDR3 is 15 amino acids long. The CDR3, as DNA: TGTGCCAGCAGTTACTTTTCGGGAGGGGAAGAGACCCAGTACTTC. This gives the protein CASSYFSGGEETQYF.

V and J are TRBV6-2 or TRBV6-3 and TRBJ2-1; TRBD2 agrees at 7 bases. V lost 0 bases, J lost 0 bases, and 8 bases stayed unmatched. Germline lookup yields CDR1 MNHEY and CDR2 SVGEGT. The length of the CDR3 is 18 residues. The CDR3 coding sequence is TGTGCCAGCAGTTACTCGATGGGTAGCGGGTTCTCCTACAATGAGCAGTTCTTC. Translated: CASSYSMGSGFSYNEQFF.

The rearrangement joins TRBV5-1 to TRBJ2-2; maybe TRBD2 (5 bases). V lost 4 bases, J lost 6 bases, and 10 bases lay in between. Germline CDR1 is SGHRS and CDR2 is YFSETQ. The CDR3 runs to 13 residues. CDR3 protein: CASSDLGAGELFF. The CDR3 bases are TGCGCCAGCAGCGATCTCGGGGCCGGGGAGCTGTTTTTT.

The chain employs TRBV7-9 and TRBJ2-1, with a weak D call TRBD1 (6 bases). The CDR3 has 12 residues. Germline-derived CDR1 and CDR2 are SEHNR and FQNEAQ (reference sequence). V gave up 8 bases and J gave up 10 bases, with 15 bases separating them. CDR3: CASGLGGVEQFF. CDR3 nucleotide sequence: TGTGCCAGCGGATTAGGGGGAGTCGAGCAGTTCTTC. The whole variable domain, remainder taken from reference TRBV7-9 and TRBJ2-1, is DTGVSQNPRHKITKRGQNVTFRCDPISEHNRLYWYRQTLGQGPEFLTYFQNEAQLEKSRLLSDRFSAERPKGSFSTLEIQRTEQGDSAMYLCASGLGGVEQFFGPGTRLTVL.

The chain carries TRBV7-3 and TRBJ1-1; weak D call: TRBD1 (6 bases). With 2 bases removed from V and 9 bases from J, the gap between germline ends came to 10 bases. Germline lookup yields CDR1 SGHTA and CDR2 FQGTGA. The length of the CDR3 is 12 residues. The CDR3 region is CASSLPGEKAFF. The CDR3 DNA reads as TGTGCCAGCAGCTTACCAGGGGAGAAAGCTTTCTTT.

This clone appeared a single time. This sequence joins TRBV28 and TRBJ1-4; D may be TRBD1 (5 bases). Germline CDR1 is MDHEN and CDR2 is SYDVKM. With 5 bases removed from V and 4 bases from J, the gap between germline ends came to 14 bases. This CDR3 contains 15 residues. CDR3 nucleotides: TGTGCCAGCAGTGCACCGACAGTGTATAATGAAAAACTGTTTTTT. Amino acid sequence: CASSAPTVYNEKLFF.

The V gene is TRBV2, the J gene TRBJ2-5, with 14 bases lining up with TRBD2. Germline loops: CDR1 SNHLY, CDR2 FYNNEI. The CDR3 extends over 17 amino acids. The J segment lost 5 bases and the V segment lost 6 bases, leaving 11 bases of the junction unmatched. CDR3 in amino acids: CASRPRTSGRHTETQYF. CDR3 nucleotides: TGTGCCAGCAGACCGCGGACTAGCGGGAGGCATACGGAGACCCAGTACTTC.

The CDR3 sequence: CASNPRQEANYGYTF. CDR3 DNA: TGTGCCAGCAACCCCAGACAGGAAGCTAACTATGGCTACACCTTC. The V and J genes are TRBV21-1 and TRBJ1-2; the table's D gene call, TRBD1, was not cross checked with the DNA. TRBV21-1 is noted as a pseudogene. This CDR3 is built from 15 residues.

The chain joins TRBV4-2 to TRBJ2-5, with TRBD2 matching 7 bases. The CDR3 spans 14 residues. Trimming cost V 4 bases and J 2 bases; bases outside gene matches: 4. Germline V gene sequence: CDR1 LGHNA, CDR2 YNFKEQ. This CDR3 reads CASSRGTIQETQYF. In DNA form, the CDR3 reads TGTGCCAGCAGCCGAGGGACTATTCAAGAGACCCAGTACTTC.

Written as DNA, the CDR3 is TGTGCCAGCAGAGCTGGGGGCGGCGACGAGCAGTACTTC. Protein product: CASRAGGGDEQYF. This chain connects TRBV28 to TRBJ2-7; maybe TRBD1 (6 bases). The germline gives CDR1 MDHEN, CDR2 SYDVKM. Trimming removed 6 bases from V and 5 bases from J, with 14 bases in between. The CDR3 covers 13 residues.

The genes are TRBV5-1 and TRBJ1-4; 7 positions match TRBD1. V dropped 0 bases and J dropped 3; count of bases not matched to a gene: 8. Germline V gives CDR1 SGHRS, CDR2 YFSETQ. The CDR3 is 17 residues long. The CDR3, as DNA: TGCGCCAGCAGCTTGGGGAGACAGGGAATAGCTAATGAAAAACTGTTTTTT. It codes for CASSLGRQGIANEKLFF.

V is TRBV5-1 and J is TRBJ2-7, with D possibly being TRBD2 (6 bases). CDR3 length: 14 residues. Germline CDR1 is SGHRS and CDR2 is YFSETQ. V lost 3 bases and J 1 base, leaving 11 bases between the germline ends. This CDR3 is CASSSGTQSYEQYF. The CDR3 nucleotides are TGCGCCAGCAGCTCCGGGACTCAATCCTACGAGCAGTACTTC.

The rearrangement joins TRBV7-6 to TRBJ1-5, with D unclear. The V end was cut by 0 bases, the J end by 9 bases, with 9 bases between. This CDR3 has 13 residues. The germline V gene encodes CDR1 SGHVS and CDR2 FNYEAQ. The CDR3 loop is CASSLAREGPQHF. As DNA, the CDR3 is TGTGCCAGCAGCTTAGCCCGTGAGGGGCCCCAGCATTTT.

The rearrangement joins TRBV5-6 to TRBJ1-1, with TRBD1 identical over 9 bases. This CDR3 region has 15 residues. The ends lost 3 bases at V and 5 bases at J; junction bases unmatched: 8. From germline, CDR1 is SGHDT and CDR2 YYEEEE. The CDR3 loop reads CASSSATGGRTEAFF. The CDR3 nucleotides read TGTGCCAGCAGCTCCGCGACAGGGGGAAGAACTGAAGCTTTCTTT.

The chain uses TRBV3-1 (or the pseudogene TRBV3-2) and TRBJ1-3; no clear D gene. V lost 1 base, J lost 3 bases, and 7 bases lay in between. CDR1 LGHDT and CDR2 YNNKEL come from the germline V gene (reference sequence). This CDR3 contains 14 residues. CDR3 coding DNA: TGTGCCAGCAGCCAAGGACTGCTTGGAAACACCATATATTTT. It translates to CASSQGLLGNTIYF.

The rearrangement uses TRBV28 and TRBJ2-6, with a weak D call TRBD1 (7 bases). V lost 4 bases and J lost 4, with 14 bases in between. The CDR3 length is 16 residues. CDR1 and CDR2 (germline): MDHEN, SYDVKM. The CDR3 here is CASSSAGGSGANVLTF. As DNA, the CDR3 is TGTGCCAGCAGTTCAGCAGGGGGGTCCGGGGCCAACGTCCTGACTTTC.

A few counts support this clone. The CDR3 protein is CASSESLAGAFNEQFF. The DNA of the CDR3 is TGCGCCAGCAGTGAGTCCCTAGCGGGAGCTTTCAATGAGCAGTTCTTC. This chain connects TRBV10-1 to TRBJ2-1; 10 nucleotides match TRBD2. The germline V gene has CDR1 WNHNN and CDR2 SYGVQD (reference sequence). The CDR3 is 16 amino acids. V trimming: 0 bases; J trimming: 6 bases; junction bases outside the gene matches: 5.

The chain links TRBV27 to TRBJ2-2; weak D call: TRBD1 (6 bases). CDR1 is MNHEY, CDR2 SMNVEV, per germline (reference sequence). The length of the CDR3 is 15 residues. The germline V and J ends were trimmed by 2 bases and 5 bases, with 12 bases remaining between them. The CDR3 region is CASSLRGKGTGELFF. CDR3 in DNA: TGTGCCAGCAGTTTAAGGGGGAAAGGGACCGGGGAGCTGTTTTTT.

This clone turned up a few times. This chain joins TRBV28 and TRBJ1-6; 7 bases line up with TRBD1. Looked up from germline, CDR1 is MDHEN and CDR2 is SYDVKM. The V and J ends lost 8 bases and 7 bases, in that order; junction bases with no gene match: 8. The CDR3 covers 14 residues. Here the CDR3 reads CASRQGGSNSPLHF. The CDR3 DNA reads TGTGCCAGCCGACAGGGAGGCTCGAATTCACCCCTCCACTTT.

The rearrangement joins TRBV6-4 to TRBJ2-1, with 12 bases lining up with TRBD1. The germline V gene has CDR1 MRHNA and CDR2 SNTAGT. The CDR3 runs to 16 residues. V dropped 5 bases and J dropped 6; count of bases not matched to a gene: 8. The CDR3 nucleotides read TGTGCCAGCAGTCCCACCGGGACAGGGGGCGCCAATGAGCAGTTCTTC. Translation: CASSPTGTGGANEQFF.

The chain combines TRBV27 with TRBJ2-3, with 7 nucleotides matching TRBD2. Germline trimming cut 6 bases from V and 4 bases from J; bases unmatched to any gene: 10. The CDR3 is 15 residues long. The germline V gene has CDR1 MNHEY and CDR2 SMNVEV (reference sequence). The chain's CDR3 is CASRSPGGRPDTQYF. CDR3 nucleotide sequence: TGTGCCAGCAGGTCCCCCGGGGGGAGGCCAGATACGCAGTATTTT.

The chain uses TRBV2 and TRBJ1-4; no reliable D call. V was trimmed by 1 base and J by 13 bases, leaving 4 bases between them. Germline values: CDR1 SNHLY, CDR2 FYNNEI. The CDR3 totals 10 residues. CDR3 amino acids: CASSEGRLFF. The CDR3 nucleotides are TGTGCCAGCAGTGAAGGGAGACTGTTTTTT.

The rearrangement uses TRBV19 and TRBJ1-5; TRBD1 matches 9 bases. V gave up 9 bases and J gave up 4 bases; unmatched junction bases: 4. In germline, CDR1 is LNHDA, CDR2 SQIVND (reference sequence). The CDR3 extends over 13 amino acids. CDR3 bases: TGTGCCAGCGCCGGGACAGGGAATCAGCCCCAGCATTTT. This codes for CASAGTGNQPQHF.

The V and J genes are TRBV28 and TRBJ2-1; TRBD2 matches 8 bases. With V trimmed by 4 bases and J by 3 bases, 5 bases remained unmatched. This CDR3 spans 15 amino acids. In germline, CDR1 is MDHEN, CDR2 SYDVKM. The CDR3 loop is CASSWSGSGYNEQFF. The CDR3 DNA reads TGTGCCAGCAGTTGGAGCGGGAGTGGCTACAATGAGCAGTTCTTC.

The chain combines TRBV28 with TRBJ1-5, with 10 nucleotides matching TRBD1. The CDR3 has 16 amino acids. Losses at the gene ends were 6 bases for V and 4 bases for J; bases not matched to a gene: 9. Germline V gene sequence: CDR1 MDHEN, CDR2 SYDVKM. The CDR3 here is CASSTGQGERNQPQHF. CDR3 bases: TGTGCCAGCAGCACCGGACAGGGGGAAAGAAATCAGCCCCAGCATTTT.

The chain combines TRBV6-5 with TRBJ1-4; TRBD1 is a possible D gene (6 bases). In germline, CDR1 is MNHEY, CDR2 SVGAGI. This CDR3 is 16 amino acids long. V lost 2 bases and J lost 3, with 13 bases in between. This CDR3 reads CASSYGPGASNEKLFF. In nucleotides, the CDR3 is TGTGCCAGCAGTTACGGGCCAGGGGCGTCTAATGAAAAACTGTTTTTT.

This rearrangement joins TRBV4-1 to TRBJ2-3, with 12 bases that match TRBD2. The length of the CDR3 is 16 residues. The V gene's germline CDR1 is MGHRA and CDR2 YSYEKL. The junction had 11 bases not matched to a gene; V was cut back by 4 bases and J by 9 bases. The CDR3 loop reads CASSPLAGGLEGTQYF. In nucleotides, the CDR3 is TGCGCCAGCAGCCCCCTAGCGGGAGGGTTAGAGGGGACGCAGTATTTT.

The chain combines TRBV27 with TRBJ2-3; 7 bases fit TRBD2. The ends lost 5 bases at V and 4 bases at J; junction bases unmatched: 6. This CDR3 is 14 amino acids long. The germline V gene has CDR1 MNHEY and CDR2 SMNVEV (reference sequence). CDR3 sequence reads: CASSPGLGADTQYF. The DNA of the CDR3 is TGTGCCAGCAGTCCTGGACTAGGGGCAGATACGCAGTATTTT.

This sequence joins TRBV27 and TRBJ2-7; 10 bases are a match to TRBD2. CDR3 length equals 16 residues. Trimming cost V 5 bases and J 4 bases; bases outside gene matches: 11. The germline gives CDR1 MNHEY, CDR2 SMNVEV (reference sequence). CDR3 DNA sequence: TGTGCCAGCAGTCCTGCTCGGACTAGCGGAGATTACGAGCAGTACTTC. This codes for CASSPARTSGDYEQYF.